The entry below describes one TCR beta chain. Antigen: not known. Germline loops: CDR1 WSHSY, CDR2 SAAADI. Germline trimming cut 8 bases from V and 1 base from J; bases unmatched to any gene: 12. This CDR3 has 16 amino acids. The data derive from a study of post-analysis software for immune sequencing data. Study overall: The patients showed relapsing-remitting, secondary progressive and progressive-relapsing multiple sclerosis courses.

TCR beta libraries were prepared from cDNA with unique molecular identifiers. TCRdb independently ran MiXCR on the PCR reads; one entry per CDR3 protein. The sample holds more than 450,000 distinct CDR3 sequences; 44% are singletons and the top ten take roughly 1.8%. Findings and limits, study-wide: Elevated frequency relative to controls characterized four to six TRBV segments in patients, TRBV5-6, TRBV5-1 and TRBV20-1 among them. Compared against controls, patients with multiple sclerosis displayed significantly lower normalized Chao1 diversity.

The sequenced material came from blood. This clonotype was sampled from a girl aged 10-17 years with multiple sclerosis. The chain carries TRBV10-2 and TRBJ1-2, with TRBD1 identical over 8 bases. The CDR3 nucleotides read TGCGCCAGCGCTACCCAGGGGGCTCCTATTAACTATGGCTACACCTTC. It is translated as CASATQGAPINYGYTF.